This note documents a single TCR beta chain sequence. The antigen is undetermined. From germline, CDR1 is SGHRS and CDR2 YFSETQ. The junction had 9 bases not matched to a gene; V was cut back by 0 bases and J by 7 bases. The CDR3 runs to 16 residues. The entry originates in a study of identical twins. Study results and limitations: Out-of-frame TCR alpha sharing observed in monozygotic twins exceeded model estimates. For out-of-frame alpha sequences shared by twins, low generation probability was in excess.

TCRdb itself ran the 5' RACE reads through MiXCR, one entry per CDR3 protein. The sample gives approximately 600,000 distinct CDR3 sequences, 7.1% of which show up once; roughly 1.6% is in the top ten. In every case, the donor was a healthy Caucasian. These same records also appear under a second study, on yellow fever vaccine responses in identical twins. That work adds: Twins reportedly appeared to share part of their vaccine T cell response while keeping part individual.

This TCR derives from a woman under 30 in good health. The chain carries TRBV5-1 and TRBJ2-1; TRBD2 matches at 8 bases. The sequenced material came from PBMCs. The CDR3, as DNA: TGCGCCAGCAGCTTGGTTGGAGCGGGAGAGTCAAATGAGCAGTTCTTC. The encoded protein is CASSLVGAGESNEQFF.